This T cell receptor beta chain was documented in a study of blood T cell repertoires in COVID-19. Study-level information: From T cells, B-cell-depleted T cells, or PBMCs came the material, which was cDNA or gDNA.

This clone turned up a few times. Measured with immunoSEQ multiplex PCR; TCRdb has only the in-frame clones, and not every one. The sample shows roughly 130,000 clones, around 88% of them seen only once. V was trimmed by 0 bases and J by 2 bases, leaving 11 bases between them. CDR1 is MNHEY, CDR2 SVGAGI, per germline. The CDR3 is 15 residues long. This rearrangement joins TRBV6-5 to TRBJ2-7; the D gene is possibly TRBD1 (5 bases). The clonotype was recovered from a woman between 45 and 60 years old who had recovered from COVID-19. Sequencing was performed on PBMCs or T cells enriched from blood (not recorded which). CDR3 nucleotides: TGTGCCAGCAGTTACTCGTACCAGGGCACCTACGAGCAGTACTTC. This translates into CASSYSYQGTYEQYF.